This T cell receptor beta chain appears in the sequencing data of a study of CD8+ T cells in alopecia areata (dated by TCRdb to 2016 to 2019). With respect to the entire study: The treated patients took part in an open-label pilot trial in which moderate-to-severe alopecia areata was treated with oral tofacitinib at 5 to 10 mg twice daily. immunoSEQ multiplex PCR using 35 Vbeta forward primers and 13 Jbeta reverse primers was used to amplify TCRbeta CDR3 regions. Scalp tissue and sorted CD4+ and CD8+ peripheral blood T cells from patchy and totalis/universalis alopecia areata patients and from healthy controls were covered by human TCRbeta sequencing. Tofacitinib was administered for 6 to 18 months, and 6 months of follow-up off drug were then conducted to assess delayed response and recurrence. Scalp clonality was compared across normal scalp (n=4), patchy alopecia areata scalp (n=8), and alopecia totalis/universalis scalp (n=8). To study T cell clonal expansion in alopecia areata, the researchers applied high-throughput TCRbeta sequencing to both the C3H/HeJ mouse model and human patients. Biopsies were taken from tofacitinib-treated patients at baseline and again at 4 and 24 weeks into treatment, and several of those patients also had a later scalp biopsy. RNA was obtained with the PAXgene miRNA kit for fixed scalp, the miRNeasy kit for PBMCs, and the RNeasy kit for mouse skin. Summary of the overall study and its limitations: TCR sequences shared between patients were less clear than in mice, possibly partly because of HLA diversity in the patient population. Compared with normal scalp, lesional scalp, particularly in alopecia totalis/universalis, had higher clonality and more expanded CD8+ clones, which suggests antigenic drive. Unlike mouse skin, where gammadelta T cells dominate, normal human skin contains resident alphabeta T cells that get sequenced too, which complicates analysis of the scalp TCR repertoire.

In the paper's terms, the time point label means: baseline before oral tofacitinib. Lesional scalp punch biopsies and peripheral blood were obtained from alopecia areata patients. PBMCs were isolated by density centrifugation and stained for CD3, CD4 and CD8, and CD4+ and CD8+ T cells were sorted on a FACSAria. The CDR3 covers 13 residues, taking in both the cysteine and the phenylalanine. Only the CDR3 part of the read is kept: 39 bases, read in frame from the first base. V loses 1 base of germline sequence and J loses 5 bases, and the interval between the two ends is 8 bases. For CDR1 and CDR2, the germline V gene (reference sequence) lists LNHNV and YYDKDF. Library generation was performed with the immunoSEQ multiplex PCR assay. To provide template for TCR sequencing, every sample had RNA extracted and reverse transcribed into cDNA. First-strand cDNA was synthesized using SuperScript III with a 2:1 mix of oligo-dT and random hexamers. A synthetic immune receptor repertoire was used to gauge amplification bias, and whatever bias remained was removed computationally. The original methods were these. Raw reads were preprocessed to remove errors, and CDR3 was defined by IMGT conventions from the conserved cysteine to phenylalanine. To get clonality, Shannon entropy was normalized by log2 of the number of productive unique TCRs and the result was subtracted from 1. Whether scalp clones were CD4 or CD8 was inferred by matching scalp TCRbeta sequences against CD4 and CD8 repertoires sorted from blood. TCRdb took over this immuneACCESS table, retaining in-frame rearrangements with V and J assigned. Such tables are incomplete; in checked studies, under half of the missing clones stem from an unresolved V gene, and the remainder is unexplained. V and J calls plus clone size are reproduced from that table; the DNA served to infer D and trimming. In all, the sample holds approximately 180,000 clones, and roughly 66% of those were seen once. About an eighth of the sample is taken by the ten largest.

As for this clone: It lacks a known antigen. No per-base quality is available; no much larger clone lies one base away. The sample contains more than one DNA sequence encoding this CDR3.

This sequence was found in a human donor with alopecia areata. The sequence joins TRBV15 to TRBJ1-1; the D gene remains uncertain. The specimen was CD8+ T cells sorted from blood, collected at week 0. The bases are TGTGCCACCAGCAGAGGCCGAGGAACTGAAGCTTTCTTT. Translated, this gives CATSRGRGTEAFF.